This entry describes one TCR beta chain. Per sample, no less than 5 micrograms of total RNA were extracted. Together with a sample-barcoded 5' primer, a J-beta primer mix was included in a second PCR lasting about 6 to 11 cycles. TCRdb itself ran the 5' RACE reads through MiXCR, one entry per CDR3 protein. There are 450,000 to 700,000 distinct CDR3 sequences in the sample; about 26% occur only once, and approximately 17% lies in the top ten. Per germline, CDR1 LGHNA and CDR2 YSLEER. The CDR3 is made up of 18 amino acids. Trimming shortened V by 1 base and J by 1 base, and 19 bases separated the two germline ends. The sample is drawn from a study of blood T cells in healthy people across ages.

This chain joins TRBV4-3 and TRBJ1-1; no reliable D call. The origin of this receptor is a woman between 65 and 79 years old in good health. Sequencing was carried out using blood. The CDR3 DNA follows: TGCGCCAGCAGCCAAGCCCTCCGACGTGGAGCGGGGAACACTGAAGCTTTCTTT. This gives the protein CASSQALRRGAGNTEAFF.